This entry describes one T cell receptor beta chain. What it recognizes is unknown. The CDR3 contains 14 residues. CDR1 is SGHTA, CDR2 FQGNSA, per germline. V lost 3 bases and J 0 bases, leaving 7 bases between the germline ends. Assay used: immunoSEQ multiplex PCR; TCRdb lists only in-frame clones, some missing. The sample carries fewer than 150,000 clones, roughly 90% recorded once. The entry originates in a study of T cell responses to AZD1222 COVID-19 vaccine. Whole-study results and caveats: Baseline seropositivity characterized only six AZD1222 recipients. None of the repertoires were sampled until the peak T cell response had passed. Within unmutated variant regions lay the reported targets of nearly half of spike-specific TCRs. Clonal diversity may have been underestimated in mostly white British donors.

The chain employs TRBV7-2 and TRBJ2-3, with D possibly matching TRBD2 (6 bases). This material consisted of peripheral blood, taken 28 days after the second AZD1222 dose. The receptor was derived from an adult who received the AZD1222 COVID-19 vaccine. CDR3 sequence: CASSFSGSTDTQYF. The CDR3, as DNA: TGTGCCAGCAGCTTTAGCGGTAGCACAGATACGCAGTATTTT.